Listed here are 27 T cell receptor beta chains from one sample, sequenced in a study of CD8 T cells in ankylosing spondylitis. These receptors are not linked to any known antigen. General study results and limits: Seemingly distinctive of ankylosing spondylitis blood was a TCR beta motif formed by eight highly homologous variants.

Each CDR3 protein gets one entry after TCRdb re-called the 5' RACE reads with MiXCR. The table lists a few hundred thousand distinct CDR3 sequences, 17% of them singletons. Sequenced: blood, either unsorted or a sorted T cell fraction (not recorded which). These receptors all come from a male donor with ankylosing spondylitis.

The chain couples TRBV20-1 to TRBJ2-2; D is undetermined. Trimming took 5 bases from V and 8 from J, leaving 12 bases between them. The CDR3 runs to 12 residues. Germline V lookup: CDR1 DFQATT, CDR2 SNEGSKA (reference sequence). The CDR3 DNA follows: TGCAGTGCTCCGACACTTTTGGGGGAGCTGTTTTTT. It is translated as CSAPTLLGELFF.

The chain links TRBV29-1 to TRBJ2-7; D is possibly TRBD1 or TRBD2 (5 bases each). V was shortened by 4 bases and J by 3 bases, with 7 bases between the two germline ends. This CDR3 has 11 residues. Germline V gene data show CDR1 as SQVTM and CDR2 as ANQGSEA. The CDR3 DNA sequence: TGCAGCGTTGGGGGGAGCTACGAGCAGTACTTC. It specifies CSVGGSYEQYF.

This chain connects TRBV12-3 or TRBV12-4 to TRBJ2-1, with 10 bases that match TRBD2. The CDR3 is made up of 12 amino acids. With 5 bases clipped from V and 16 bases from J, the junction kept 8 bases outside the gene matches. The CDR3 DNA reads as TGTGCCAGCAGTATAAGCGGGAGGGGGGGATTCTTC. It specifies CASSISGRGGFF.

This clonotype was counted only a few times. The chain carries TRBV20-1 and TRBJ1-5, with D possibly matching TRBD1 (5 bases). CDR3 length: 16 residues. Germline V lookup: CDR1 DFQATT, CDR2 SNEGSKA (reference sequence). The ends were cut back, 0 bases at V and 7 bases at J, with 19 bases in the middle. For the CDR3, the DNA is TGCAGTGCTAGAGATAAGGGCCAGGGTGGTAGACAGCCCCAGCATTTT. Its protein is CSARDKGQGGRQPQHF.

The rearrangement uses TRBV12-3 or TRBV12-4 and TRBJ2-3; 10 bases are a match to TRBD2. With V trimmed by 2 bases and J by 0 bases, 8 bases remained unmatched. The CDR3 length is 18 residues. CDR3 loop: CASSLRTSGLMSTDTQYF. In nucleotides, the CDR3 is TGTGCCAGCAGTTTAAGGACTAGCGGTCTTATGAGCACAGATACGCAGTATTTT.

This chain uses TRBV6-2 or TRBV6-3 with TRBJ2-6; D ambiguous. This CDR3 contains 14 residues. Trimming left V 2 bases short and J 0 bases short, with 2 bases between. The germline V gene encodes CDR1 MNHEY and CDR2 SVGEGT. The DNA of the CDR3 is TGTGCCAGCAGTTACAACTCTGGGGCCAACGTCCTGACTTTC. As protein: CASSYNSGANVLTF.

The table lists this clonotype with many counts. This chain joins TRBV28 and TRBJ2-3, with 8 nucleotides matching TRBD1. Germline trimming cut 1 base from V and 1 base from J; bases unmatched to any gene: 4. The CDR3 sequence is 16 residues long. The germline V gene encodes CDR1 MDHEN and CDR2 SYDVKM. The CDR3 is CASSLFPGGGTDTQYF. DNA for the CDR3: TGTGCCAGCAGTTTATTCCCAGGGGGCGGCACAGATACGCAGTATTTT.

This clonotype was counted ten times or more. The rearrangement joins TRBV20-1 to TRBJ2-1, with 9 nucleotides matching TRBD2. The CDR3 is 14 amino acids. The germline V gene encodes CDR1 DFQATT and CDR2 SNEGSKA (reference sequence). V shed 5 bases, J shed 3 bases, and the junction held 5 bases outside the gene matches. The chain's CDR3 is CSAYIAGDYNEQFF. The CDR3 nucleotides read TGCAGTGCTTATATAGCGGGGGACTACAATGAGCAGTTCTTC.

This clonotype has just a few counts. The J gene is TRBJ2-1, the V gene TRBV20-1, with TRBD2 matching 11 bases. The CDR3 has 16 residues. The germline CDR1 and CDR2 sequences are DFQATT and SNEGSKA (reference sequence). V was pared by 3 bases and J by 5 bases, with 9 bases of the junction left unmatched. CDR3 sequence: CSARRGSGRAHNEQFF. The CDR3 DNA is TGCAGTGCTAGGAGGGGTAGCGGGAGGGCCCACAATGAGCAGTTCTTC.

The chain uses TRBV5-6 and TRBJ2-3, with 9 bases identical to TRBD1. Germline-derived CDR1 and CDR2 are SGHDT and YYEEEE. The CDR3 loop spans 15 amino acids. The V segment lost 3 bases and the J segment 2 bases; nucleotides outside the gene matches: 4. The CDR3 bases are TGTGCCAGCAGCTCCGGGACAGGGATCACAGATACGCAGTATTTT. As protein: CASSSGTGITDTQYF. Complete variable domain (other parts from reference TRBV5-6 and TRBJ2-3): DAGVTQSPTHLIKTRGQQVTLRCSPKSGHDTVSWYQQALGQGPQFIFQYYEEEERQRGNFPDRFSGHQFPNYSSELNVNALLLGDSALYLCASSSGTGITDTQYFGPGTRLTVL.

This clonotype turned up a few times. The rearrangement uses TRBV10-3 and TRBJ2-7; no clear D gene. CDR3 size: 13 residues. The germline V gene has CDR1 ENHRY and CDR2 SYGVKD. Trimming left V 7 bases short and J 5 bases short, with 15 bases between. The CDR3 protein is CAITYRIQDEQYF. CDR3 in DNA: TGTGCCATCACTTATCGAATTCAGGACGAGCAGTACTTC.

This clonotype was counted between two and nine times. The DNA of the CDR3 is TGTGCCAGCAGTCGGGGCCGCTTGGGAAACACCATATATTTT. Its translation is CASSRGRLGNTIYF. V usage is TRBV2 and J usage is TRBJ1-3, with a possible D match to TRBD1 (5 bases). Looked up from germline, CDR1 is SNHLY and CDR2 is FYNNEI. V shed 5 bases and J shed 4 bases, with 12 bases lying between them. The CDR3 sequence is 14 residues long.

V gene TRBV5-1 combines with J gene TRBJ2-5; 7 bases map to TRBD1. Germline CDR1 and CDR2: SGHRS and YFSETQ. J lost 2 bases, V lost 0 bases, and 4 bases had no gene match. The CDR3 is made up of 15 amino acids. In nucleotides, the CDR3 is TGCGCCAGCAGCTTGGGGTCCAGGGGGCAAGAGACCCAGTACTTC. Translation: CASSLGSRGQETQYF.

This clonotype was observed a handful of times. The chain uses TRBV21-1 and TRBJ2-3; TRBD2 is the table's D call and was not checked against the DNA. TRBV21-1 is a pseudogene locus. CDR3 size: 14 residues. CDR3 sequence reads: CASSRSGITDTQYF. CDR3 sequence (DNA): TGTGCCAGCAGCCGTAGCGGGATCACAGATACGCAGTATTTT.

This clonotype has at least ten counts. The chain joins TRBV20-1 to TRBJ1-5; unclear D gene. Germline-derived CDR1 and CDR2 are DFQATT and SNEGSKA (reference sequence). The V gene lost 4 bases and the J gene lost 2 bases, with 6 bases spanning the gap. The CDR3 sequence is 12 residues long. The CDR3 region is CSATGGNQPQHF. The CDR3 nucleotides are TGCAGTGCTACCGGGGGCAATCAGCCCCAGCATTTT.

This clonotype was counted a few times. CDR3 amino acids: CATSRDGIWGTEAFF. CDR3 DNA sequence: TGTGCCACCAGCAGAGATGGGATTTGGGGCACTGAAGCTTTCTTT. The chain joins TRBV15 to TRBJ1-1; D is undetermined. The CDR3 is 15 amino acids. With 0 bases removed from V and 4 bases from J, the gap between germline ends came to 12 bases. Germline values: CDR1 LNHNV, CDR2 YYDKDF (reference sequence). The variable domain in full, with the rest retrieved from reference TRBV15 and TRBJ1-1, is DAMVIQNPRYQVTQFGKPVTLSCSQTLNHNVMYWYQQKSSQAPKLLFHYYDKDFNNEADTPDNFQSRRPNTSFCFLDIRSPGLGDTAMYLCATSRDGIWGTEAFFGQGTRLTVV.

This clonotype showed up many times. The chain links TRBV4-1 to TRBJ2-1; D may be TRBD1 or TRBD2 (5 bases each). The CDR3 length is 14 residues. Per germline, CDR1 MGHRA and CDR2 YSYEKL. V lost 0 bases and J lost 8, with 11 bases in between. The CDR3 is CASSQDTGTHEQFF. The CDR3 DNA is TGCGCCAGCAGCCAAGATACGGGGACCCATGAGCAGTTCTTC.

The sample holds a few counts of this clonotype. The chain employs TRBV10-3 and TRBJ2-3; 16 bases line up with TRBD2. Germline CDR1 and CDR2: ENHRY and SYGVKD. Losses at the gene ends were 7 bases for V and 3 bases for J; bases not matched to a gene: 7. The CDR3 has 17 residues. CDR3 nucleotide sequence: TGTGCCATCACCCCGGGACTAGCGGGAGGGAGAACAGATACGCAGTATTTT. It codes for CAITPGLAGGRTDTQYF.

The chain employs TRBV20-1 and TRBJ2-7; D is perhaps TRBD1 (6 bases). The CDR3 has 14 amino acids. CDR1 is DFQATT, CDR2 SNEGSKA, per germline (reference sequence). The ends were cut back, 5 bases at V and 2 bases at J, with 16 bases in the middle. The CDR3 sequence is CSAGQRMPPYEQYF. DNA of the CDR3: TGCAGTGCTGGACAGAGGATGCCACCCTACGAGCAGTACTTC.

The chain combines TRBV12-3 or TRBV12-4 with TRBJ1-1, with a possible D match to TRBD1 (6 bases). Trimming took off 6 bases at V and 0 bases at J, with 11 bases between the two ends. This CDR3 is built from 14 residues. The CDR3: CASRIQGLNTEAFF. Here the CDR3 DNA reads TGTGCCAGCAGGATACAGGGTTTGAACACTGAAGCTTTCTTT.

This clonotype was seen a few times. This chain joins TRBV12-3 or TRBV12-4 and TRBJ1-4, with 9 bases fitting TRBD1. The trim removed 4 bases at V and 8 bases at J, leaving 8 bases unmatched. CDR3 size: 15 residues. Here the CDR3 reads CASSSDRGKWEKLFF. The CDR3 DNA follows: TGTGCCAGCAGTTCCGACAGGGGGAAATGGGAAAAACTGTTTTTT.

The rearrangement uses TRBV6-2 or TRBV6-3 and TRBJ2-1, with 8 nucleotides matching TRBD1. The CDR3 runs to 15 residues. CDR1 is MNHEY and CDR2 is SVGEGT in the germline V gene. V gave up 2 bases and J gave up 2 bases; unmatched junction bases: 2. CDR3 in amino acids: CASSYPGQAYNEQFF. CDR3 in DNA: TGTGCCAGCAGTTACCCGGGACAGGCCTACAATGAGCAGTTCTTC.

This chain uses TRBV2 with TRBJ2-4; 9 bases agree with TRBD2. Germline CDR1 and CDR2: SNHLY and FYNNEI. This CDR3 is built from 12 residues. The CDR3 sequence is CSSGSSKNIQYF. Written as DNA, the CDR3 is TGTAGTAGCGGGAGCAGCAAAAACATTCAGTACTTC.

This clonotype was counted a few times. V and J are TRBV7-9 and TRBJ1-1; D may be TRBD1 (6 bases). V shed 8 bases and J shed 8 bases, with 15 bases lying between them. The length of the CDR3 is 12 residues. CDR1 is SEHNR and CDR2 is FQNEAQ in the germline V gene (reference sequence). CDR3 residues: CASGRQEREAFF. CDR3 DNA: TGTGCCAGCGGCAGACAGGAGAGAGAAGCTTTCTTT.

There are a few counts of this clonotype. The rearrangement uses TRBV3-1 and TRBJ2-5; the match to TRBD1 covers 8 bases. CDR1 is LGHDT, CDR2 YNNKEL, per germline (reference sequence). V was clipped by 3 bases and J by 5 bases; unmatched bases: 5. CDR3 length: 14 amino acids. CDR3 loop: CASSQNRGSETQYF. DNA of the CDR3: TGTGCCAGCAGCCAGAACAGGGGGTCGGAGACCCAGTACTTC.

The gene calls are TRBV18 and TRBJ2-7; 10 nucleotides match TRBD1. The germline V gene encodes CDR1 KGHSH and CDR2 LQKENI. The CDR3 runs 14 residues. Trimming removed 4 bases from V and 3 bases from J; junction bases left unmatched: 3. The DNA of the CDR3 is TGTGCCAGCTCACAGGACAGGGGGATCTACGAGCAGTACTTC. Protein product: CASSQDRGIYEQYF.

The chain joins TRBV5-1 to TRBJ1-1, with TRBD1 matching 8 bases. CDR3 length: 15 residues. Losses at the gene ends were 3 bases for V and 6 bases for J; bases not matched to a gene: 10. CDR1 and CDR2 from the germline V gene are SGHRS and YFSETQ. The DNA of the CDR3 is TGCGCCAGCAGCTCTGGACAGGGAAGTAGCGCTGAAGCTTTCTTT. It is translated as CASSSGQGSSAEAFF. The whole variable domain, filled in from reference TRBV5-1 and TRBJ1-1, reads KAGVTQTPRYLIKTRGQQVTLSCSPISGHRSVSWYQQTPGQGLQFLFEYFSETQRNKGNFPGRFSGRQFSNSRSEMNVSTLELGDSALYLCASSSGQGSSAEAFFGQGTRLTVV.